These 18 T cell receptor beta chains were sequenced from one sample in a study of blood T cell repertoires in COVID-19. The protocol was immunoSEQ multiplex PCR, while the TCRdb copy is restricted to in-frame clones and leaves out a portion. The profile shows about 150,000 clones, just under 85% of them singletons. Input material: peripheral blood. Source of these receptors: an older woman with acute or convalescent COVID-19.

J is TRBJ2-2 and V is TRBV11-2, with a possible D match to TRBD1 (6 bases). This CDR3 is built from 15 residues. CDR1 is SGHAT and CDR2 is FQNNGV in the germline V gene. The germline V and J ends were trimmed by 5 bases and 0 bases, with 10 bases remaining between them. The CDR3 nucleotides are TGTGCCAGCAGCCCCTGGACAGCGAACACCGGGGAGCTGTTTTTT. It is translated as CASSPWTANTGELFF.

V gene TRBV7-6 combines with J gene TRBJ2-5; 11 bases match TRBD2. This CDR3 has 16 amino acids. Germline V gene lookup returns CDR1 SGHVS and CDR2 FNYEAQ. J lost 5 bases, V lost 7 bases, and 12 bases had no gene match. CDR3 nucleotides: TGTGCCAGCACCATGTACGCTAGCGGGGGGCGGGAGACCCAGTACTTC. Its translation: CASTMYASGGRETQYF.

As DNA, the CDR3 is TGTGCCAGCAGCTGGGGACAGGGGACAGGCTCCTACGAGCAGTACTTC. Encoded protein: CASSWGQGTGSYEQYF. This chain connects TRBV11-2 to TRBJ2-7, with 10 positions matching TRBD1. The V and J ends lost 4 bases and 0 bases, in that order; junction bases with no gene match: 6. CDR3 size: 16 residues. Looked up from germline, CDR1 is SGHAT and CDR2 is FQNNGV.

This chain joins TRBV25-1 and TRBJ2-2; perhaps TRBD1 as D (6 bases). Deletions cut 5 bases from V and 6 bases from J, with 16 bases between. CDR1 is MGHDK, CDR2 SYGVNS, per germline. The CDR3 has 15 residues. In nucleotides, the CDR3 is TGTGCCAGCAGTTCTGAAGGGGGTGGCGCCGGGGAGCTGTTTTTT. Translation: CASSSEGGGAGELFF.

The chain uses TRBV5-1 and TRBJ1-2, with 10 bases lining up with TRBD1. Germline trimming cut 2 bases from V and 5 bases from J; bases unmatched to any gene: 15. Per germline, CDR1 SGHRS and CDR2 YFSETQ. The CDR3 consists of 18 residues. The CDR3, as DNA: TGCGCCAGCAGCTTACTTCCTTTTGACAGGGGACAGGGGTATGGCTACACCTTC. It codes for CASSLLPFDRGQGYGYTF.

This chain links TRBV4-2 with TRBJ1-6; TRBD1 aligns across 9 bases. The CDR3 consists of 15 residues. Trimming took 3 bases from V and 7 from J; bases not matched to a gene: 4. Germline V gene sequence: CDR1 LGHNA, CDR2 YNFKEQ. The CDR3 spells CASSQGQGPNSPLHF. As DNA, the CDR3 is TGTGCCAGCAGCCAGGGACAGGGTCCCAATTCACCCCTCCACTTT.

This chain links TRBV19 with TRBJ1-1, with 7 positions matching TRBD1. V dropped 4 bases and J dropped 4; count of bases not matched to a gene: 3. CDR1 and CDR2 from the germline V gene are LNHDA and SQIVND (reference sequence). This CDR3 has 13 residues. Here the CDR3 reads CASSRSGGTEAFF. DNA for the CDR3: TGTGCCAGTAGTAGGTCAGGGGGCACTGAAGCTTTCTTT.

This clone was found a few times. The gene calls are TRBV6-5 and TRBJ1-6; D remains unclear. Per the germline V gene, CDR1 is MNHEY and CDR2 is SVGAGI. The CDR3 has 16 residues. The V end was cut by 1 base, the J end by 9 bases, with 16 bases between. The CDR3 spells CASSYLGGRVVSPLHF. CDR3 sequence (DNA): TGTGCCAGCAGTTACTTGGGCGGGAGGGTAGTTTCACCCCTCCACTTT.

The chain carries TRBV15 and TRBJ1-2; tentatively, D is TRBD1 (5 bases). This CDR3 has 13 amino acids. V lost 5 bases, J lost 4 bases, and 11 bases lay in between. Germline values: CDR1 LNHNV, CDR2 YYDKDF (reference sequence). CDR3 sequence (DNA): TGTGCCACCAGCCGAAGGGACTTCTATGGCTACACCTTC. Encoded protein: CATSRRDFYGYTF.

A word on this clone: The identical CDR3 is also encoded by other nucleotide sequences in the sample. V is TRBV6-5 and J is TRBJ2-1, with 7 bases lining up with TRBD1. CDR1 is MNHEY, CDR2 SVGAGI, per germline. Germline trimming cut 2 bases from V and 6 bases from J; bases unmatched to any gene: 4. The CDR3 length is 14 residues. The CDR3 DNA is TGTGCCAGCAGTTACCCGACAGGGTCCAATGAGCAGTTCTTC. As protein: CASSYPTGSNEQFF.

V is TRBV5-1 and J is TRBJ1-6, with D possibly TRBD1 on 5 matching bases. CDR1 and CDR2 from the germline V gene are SGHRS and YFSETQ. Trimming removed 0 bases from V and 10 bases from J, with 14 bases in between. The CDR3 sequence is 15 residues long. The CDR3 here is CASSLAPGNYSPLHF. The CDR3 DNA sequence: TGCGCCAGCAGCTTGGCTCCAGGGAACTACTCACCCCTCCACTTT.

To note about this clone: Additional DNA sequences in this sample encode the identical CDR3. CDR3 region: CASSLRGNYGYTF. CDR3 nucleotide sequence: TGCGCCAGCAGCTTGAGAGGGAACTATGGCTACACCTTC. The chain has TRBV5-1 and TRBJ1-2, with D unclear. The germline V gene encodes CDR1 SGHRS and CDR2 YFSETQ. The CDR3 has 13 amino acids. Trimming took 1 base from V and 2 from J, leaving 6 bases between them.

This chain joins TRBV3-1 (or the pseudogene TRBV3-2) and TRBJ1-5; 7 bases match TRBD1. Trimming at V came to 6 bases and at J to 3 bases, leaving 5 bases not matched to a gene. Per germline, CDR1 LGHDT and CDR2 YNNKEL (reference sequence). This CDR3 contains 14 residues. This CDR3 is CASSFTGANQPQHF. In DNA, the CDR3 is TGTGCCAGCAGTTTTACAGGGGCCAATCAGCCCCAGCATTTT.

The chain joins TRBV15 to TRBJ1-1, with 7 bases lining up with TRBD1. CDR1 and CDR2 (germline): LNHNV, YYDKDF (reference sequence). Trimming removed 7 bases from V and 1 base from J; junction bases left unmatched: 9. The CDR3 has 15 amino acids. As DNA, the CDR3 is TGTGCCACCAACAAGGGGGCCGGTGAGAACACTGAAGCTTTCTTT. This codes for CATNKGAGENTEAFF.

The chain has TRBV28 and TRBJ2-7, with TRBD2 matching 7 bases. V was pared by 3 bases and J by 3 bases, with 5 bases of the junction left unmatched. The CDR3 extends over 14 amino acids. Germline V gives CDR1 MDHEN, CDR2 SYDVKM. The CDR3 loop is CASSFGGNSYEQYV. The CDR3 DNA follows: TGTGCCAGCAGTTTCGGGGGGAACAGCTACGAGCAGTACGTC.

V usage is TRBV7-3 and J usage is TRBJ1-6; a weak D match, TRBD1 (6 bases). CDR3 size: 16 residues. Germline CDR1 reads SGHTA; CDR2 reads FQGTGA. V lost 1 base and J lost 4, with 11 bases in between. Written as DNA, the CDR3 is TGTGCCAGCAGCTTAAAAGGGGGGGGATATAATTCACCCCTCCACTTT. Amino acids: CASSLKGGGYNSPLHF.

The rearrangement joins TRBV11-2 to TRBJ1-2, with D unclear. Germline CDR1 and CDR2: SGHAT and FQNNGV. The V and J ends lost 1 base and 1 base respectively, with 10 bases between them. The CDR3 sequence is 15 residues long. CDR3 amino acids: CASSLGQINNYGYTF. In DNA, the CDR3 is TGTGCCAGCAGCTTAGGGCAGATTAATAACTATGGCTACACCTTC.

The chain carries TRBV6-1 and TRBJ2-7, with 8 nucleotides matching TRBD1. Germline lookup yields CDR1 MNHNS and CDR2 SASEGT. The CDR3 runs 14 residues. V lost 3 bases, J lost 4 bases, and 5 bases stayed unmatched. The CDR3 here is CASSESGGLYEQYF. The CDR3, as DNA: TGTGCCAGCAGTGAGTCAGGGGGCCTATACGAGCAGTACTTC.